A single sample gave rise to the 30 T cell receptor beta chains below, sequenced in a study of blood T cell repertoires in COVID-19. The assay was immunoSEQ multiplex PCR, and TCRdb's table has in-frame clones only and misses some. Of approximately 70,000 clones listed, around 89% were seen once; the top ten hold approximately 19%. The sample comprised peripheral blood. These receptors all come from a human donor in a cohort sampled during active COVID-19.

The chain recombines TRBV10-3 with TRBJ1-4, with D possibly being TRBD1 (6 bases). Germline V gene data show CDR1 as ENHRY and CDR2 as SYGVKD. The CDR3 consists of 13 residues. The ends were cut back, 7 bases at V and 5 bases at J, with 11 bases in the middle. CDR3: CAIKGGNNEKLFF. For the CDR3, the DNA is TGTGCCATCAAAGGGGGTAACAATGAAAAACTGTTTTTT.

This clone was counted a single time. The chain employs TRBV7-2 and TRBJ2-5; TRBD1 is a possible D gene (5 bases). CDR3 length equals 15 residues. Trimming took 5 bases from V and 5 from J, leaving 18 bases between them. In germline, CDR1 is SGHTA, CDR2 FQGNSA. CDR3 sequence: CASSPRQLPGETQYF. The DNA of the CDR3 is TGTGCCAGCAGCCCCCGACAGCTTCCCGGGGAGACCCAGTACTTC.

The genes are TRBV6-5 and TRBJ1-2; D remains unclear. The CDR3 runs 11 residues. CDR1 and CDR2 (germline): MNHEY, SVGAGI. The V and J ends lost 7 bases and 5 bases respectively, with 8 bases between them. As DNA, the CDR3 is TGTGCCAGCATGACGGGATATGGCTACACCTTC. It specifies CASMTGYGYTF.

V usage is TRBV19 and J usage is TRBJ1-2; D is possibly TRBD1 (5 bases). The CDR3 has 12 residues. CDR1 is LNHDA, CDR2 SQIVND, per germline (reference sequence). CDR3 region: CAVGREDYGYTF. The CDR3 coding sequence is TGTGCGGTGGGCAGGGAGGACTATGGCTACACCTTC.

This clone was seen just once. The V call is TRBV3-1 (or the pseudogene TRBV3-2), the J call TRBJ2-1; 10 positions match TRBD2. The germline gives CDR1 LGHDT, CDR2 YNNKEL (reference sequence). V gave up 4 bases and J gave up 4 bases; unmatched junction bases: 4. This CDR3 region has 15 residues. CDR3 region: CASSLTSGDYNEQFF. DNA for the CDR3: TGTGCCAGCAGCCTCACTAGCGGGGATTACAATGAGCAGTTCTTC.

This chain uses TRBV7-9 with TRBJ2-5, with D perhaps matching TRBD2 (6 bases). Trimming pared 0 bases from V and 4 bases from J, leaving 6 bases between. The CDR3 is 13 residues long. Germline loops: CDR1 SEHNR, CDR2 FQNEAQ (reference sequence). The chain's CDR3 is CASSLAGGETQYF. For the CDR3, the DNA is TGTGCCAGCAGCTTAGCGGGGGGAGAGACCCAGTACTTC.

This clone was found once. This sequence joins TRBV5-6 and TRBJ1-4; weak D call: TRBD1 (5 bases). The CDR3 contains 15 residues. Looked up from germline, CDR1 is SGHDT and CDR2 is YYEEEE. The germline V and J ends were trimmed by 4 bases and 3 bases, with 13 bases remaining between them. This CDR3 is CASSEKGWSNEKLFF. The CDR3 DNA follows: TGTGCCAGCAGCGAGAAGGGGTGGTCTAATGAAAAACTGTTTTTT.

CDR3 DNA: TGTGCCAGCGCGAGGGCGAGACAGGGAGGCCAAGAGACCCAGTACTTC. It yields the protein CASARARQGGQETQYF. This chain joins TRBV9 and TRBJ2-5, with a tentative D call TRBD1 (7 bases). Germline CDR1 reads SGDLS; CDR2 reads YYNGEE. V shed 7 bases and J shed 1 base, with 20 bases lying between them. The CDR3 consists of 16 residues.

J is TRBJ2-7 and V is TRBV27; 9 bases are a match to TRBD1. Germline CDR1 reads MNHEY; CDR2 reads SMNVEV (reference sequence). There are 19 residues in the CDR3. Trimming removed 4 bases from V and 3 bases from J; junction bases left unmatched: 19. CDR3 residues: CASSSTSFGQGIHYYEQYF. In DNA form, the CDR3 reads TGTGCCAGCAGTTCTACATCATTCGGACAGGGGATTCATTACTACGAGCAGTACTTC.

The chain employs TRBV2 and TRBJ1-4, with 8 bases aligning to TRBD1. Germline CDR1 and CDR2: SNHLY and FYNNEI. Unmatched junction bases numbered 2, after V lost 2 bases and J lost 3 bases. This CDR3 contains 15 residues. The CDR3 sequence: CASSEWGQANEKLFF. As DNA, the CDR3 is TGTGCCAGCAGTGAATGGGGACAGGCTAATGAAAAACTGTTTTTT.

V is TRBV27 and J is TRBJ1-6, with a tentative D call TRBD1 (5 bases). The germline gives CDR1 MNHEY, CDR2 SMNVEV (reference sequence). The CDR3 runs 15 residues. V lost 0 bases to trimming and J lost 7 bases, with 10 bases between them. The CDR3 sequence: CASSLSGAVNSPLHF. The CDR3 nucleotides read TGTGCCAGCAGTTTATCAGGGGCTGTAAATTCACCCCTCCACTTT.

This chain links TRBV11-2 with TRBJ2-5; D is unclear. The V gene's germline CDR1 is SGHAT and CDR2 FQNNGV. Trimming cost V 4 bases and J 1 base, with 10 bases left between them. This CDR3 region has 14 residues. The CDR3 bases are TGTGCCAGCAGCTATAACGGTCCCCAAGAGACCCAGTACTTC. Encoded protein: CASSYNGPQETQYF.

The gene calls are TRBV10-3 and TRBJ1-2, with 8 nucleotides matching TRBD1. The V and J ends lost 7 bases and 0 bases, in that order; junction bases with no gene match: 7. The CDR3 is 15 amino acids. Looked up from germline, CDR1 is ENHRY and CDR2 is SYGVKD. The CDR3 nucleotides are TGTGCCATCAATAAACAGGGGGGCGCTAACTATGGCTACACCTTC. It is translated as CAINKQGGANYGYTF.

The gene calls are TRBV10-3 and TRBJ2-4, with 12 bases aligning to TRBD1. The CDR3 has 14 residues. V was pared by 6 bases and J by 8 bases, with 5 bases of the junction left unmatched. The germline V gene has CDR1 ENHRY and CDR2 SYGVKD. The CDR3 loop is CAISPGQGAYIQYF. CDR3 nucleotides: TGTGCCATCAGCCCGGGACAGGGGGCTTACATTCAGTACTTC.

Only one count was recorded for this clone. The CDR3 nucleotides read TGCGCCAGCAGCCAAGATCGGCCCGGACAGGGATTGTATGGCTACACCTTC. This sequence encodes CASSQDRPGQGLYGYTF. The genes are TRBV4-3 and TRBJ1-2, with 8 bases that match TRBD1. Germline CDR1 reads LGHNA; CDR2 reads YSLEER. Trimming cost V 0 bases and J 5 bases; bases outside gene matches: 11. This CDR3 region has 17 residues.

The genes are TRBV19 and TRBJ1-1; D is possibly TRBD1 (6 bases). Germline values: CDR1 LNHDA, CDR2 SQIVND (reference sequence). CDR3 size: 17 residues. The ends were cut back, 2 bases at V and 4 bases at J, with 20 bases in the middle. The CDR3 here is CASSIRLGRGWSTEAFF. CDR3 coding DNA: TGTGCCAGTAGTATACGGTTGGGCAGGGGTTGGAGCACTGAAGCTTTCTTT.

The chain links TRBV4-1 to TRBJ2-3, with 7 bases identical to TRBD1. Germline-derived CDR1 and CDR2 are MGHRA and YSYEKL. The CDR3 runs 13 residues. The V segment lost 8 bases and the J segment 3 bases; nucleotides outside the gene matches: 5. CDR3: CASEGGRTDTQYF. CDR3 coding DNA: TGCGCCAGCGAAGGGGGCAGGACAGATACGCAGTATTTT.

The chain joins TRBV7-6 to TRBJ2-5; maybe TRBD1 (6 bases). The V end lost 1 base, the J end lost 2 bases, and 8 bases lay between the germline ends. Germline values: CDR1 SGHVS, CDR2 FNYEAQ. The CDR3 extends over 14 amino acids. CDR3 nucleotides: TGTGCCAGCAGCTTAGGGGGGCCACAAGAGACCCAGTACTTC. This codes for CASSLGGPQETQYF.

CDR3 amino acids: CASSLQGADGYTF. The DNA for the CDR3 is TGTGCCAGCAGCTTACAGGGGGCAGATGGCTACACCTTC. The chain links TRBV5-4 to TRBJ1-2, with TRBD1 matching 9 bases. This CDR3 contains 13 residues. Per germline, CDR1 SGHNT and CDR2 YYREEE (reference sequence). The trim removed 2 bases at V and 6 bases at J, leaving 2 bases unmatched.

The J gene is TRBJ2-2, the V gene TRBV5-1; D is possibly TRBD2 (5 bases). The CDR3 consists of 13 residues. The germline gives CDR1 SGHRS, CDR2 YFSETQ. With 4 bases removed from V and 5 bases from J, the gap between germline ends came to 9 bases. The CDR3, as DNA: TGCGCCAGCAGCCCCAGCGGAACCGGGGAGCTGTTTTTT. Its protein product is CASSPSGTGELFF.

The chain links TRBV27 to TRBJ1-6; no clear D gene. The CDR3 contains 15 residues. CDR1 MNHEY and CDR2 SMNVEV come from the germline V gene (reference sequence). The germline V and J ends were trimmed by 6 bases and 0 bases, with 9 bases remaining between them. CDR3 coding DNA: TGTGCCAGCAGCGGGTGGAGCTCCTATAATTCACCCCTCCACTTT. Its protein product is CASSGWSSYNSPLHF.

This clone was detected only once. The V gene is TRBV19, the J gene TRBJ1-1, with TRBD1 matching 8 bases. Germline CDR1 and CDR2: LNHDA and SQIVND (reference sequence). The junction had 6 bases not matched to a gene; V was cut back by 6 bases and J by 6 bases. The CDR3 is made up of 13 amino acids. In DNA form, the CDR3 reads TGTGCCAGTAGATTACAGGGGGGCTCTGAAGCTTTCTTT. Translated: CASRLQGGSEAFF. The complete variable domain, with remaining parts taken from reference TRBV19 and TRBJ1-1, reads DGGITQSPKYLFRKEGQNVTLSCEQNLNHDAMYWYRQDPGQGLRLIYYSQIVNDFQKGDIAEGYSVSREKKESFPLTVTSAQKNPTAFYLCASRLQGGSEAFFGQGTRLTVV.

The V call is TRBV6-2 or TRBV6-3, the J call TRBJ2-5, with TRBD2 matching 12 bases. Germline values: CDR1 MNHEY, CDR2 SVGEGT. With V trimmed by 2 bases and J by 0 bases, 1 base remained unmatched. The CDR3 length is 16 residues. CDR3 residues: CASSYGTSGHQETQYF. The CDR3 nucleotides are TGTGCCAGCAGTTACGGGACTAGCGGGCACCAAGAGACCCAGTACTTC.

This chain links TRBV5-1 with TRBJ2-1; 7 nucleotides agree with TRBD2. There are 16 residues in the CDR3. The V gene end was trimmed by 0 bases and the J gene end by 8 bases; junction bases not matched to a gene: 11. Germline lookup yields CDR1 SGHRS and CDR2 YFSETQ. For the CDR3, the DNA is TGCGCCAGCAGCTTGGGGCCGGGAGGAGGAGGGGATGAGCAGTTCTTC. The encoded protein is CASSLGPGGGGDEQFF.

This chain connects TRBV20-1 to TRBJ2-7, with no clear D. The CDR3 covers 13 residues. The germline CDR1 and CDR2 sequences are DFQATT and SNEGSKA (reference sequence). Trimming removed 3 bases from V and 3 bases from J, with 12 bases in between. The CDR3 coding sequence is TGCAGTGCTAGTCGCAGTGCGGACTACGAGCAGTACTTC. It translates to CSASRSADYEQYF.

V usage is TRBV5-1 and J usage is TRBJ2-3; TRBD1 aligns across 8 bases. This CDR3 comprises 16 residues. Unmatched junction bases numbered 6, after V lost 0 bases and J lost 3 bases. Per germline, CDR1 SGHRS and CDR2 YFSETQ. The CDR3 nucleotides are TGCGCCAGCAGCTTGGTATGGACAGGGCTTACAGATACGCAGTATTTT. Protein sequence: CASSLVWTGLTDTQYF.

The chain uses TRBV2 and TRBJ2-7, with TRBD1 identical over 7 bases. Trimming removed 6 bases from V and 0 bases from J; junction bases left unmatched: 2. Germline values: CDR1 SNHLY, CDR2 FYNNEI. The CDR3 totals 13 residues. The CDR3 sequence is CASSGQVSYEQYF. CDR3 sequence (DNA): TGTGCCAGCAGCGGACAGGTCTCCTACGAGCAGTACTTC.

The rearrangement joins TRBV5-1 to TRBJ1-2, with 12 nucleotides matching TRBD1. Germline values: CDR1 SGHRS, CDR2 YFSETQ. V shed 3 bases, J shed 8 bases, and the junction held 11 bases outside the gene matches. This CDR3 has 16 amino acids. CDR3 in DNA: TGCGCCAGCAGCTCGAACCCGGGACAGGGGGCTGACGGCTACACCTTC. Translating it yields CASSSNPGQGADGYTF.

The CDR3 here is CASSISRGRNYGYTF. In DNA form, the CDR3 reads TGTGCCAGTAGTATATCACGGGGTAGGAACTATGGCTACACCTTC. The J gene is TRBJ1-2, the V gene TRBV19; D is unclear. The V gene lost 2 bases and the J gene lost 2 bases, with 12 bases spanning the gap. The CDR3 consists of 15 residues. From germline, CDR1 is LNHDA and CDR2 SQIVND (reference sequence).

The chain couples TRBV5-8 to TRBJ1-4; D ambiguous. Germline CDR1 and CDR2: SGHTS and YDEGEE. This CDR3 has 15 residues. V lost 6 bases to trimming and J lost 0 bases, with 12 bases between them. The CDR3 region is CASTPRAATNEKLFF. CDR3 DNA: TGTGCCAGCACCCCAAGAGCTGCAACTAATGAAAAACTGTTTTTT.